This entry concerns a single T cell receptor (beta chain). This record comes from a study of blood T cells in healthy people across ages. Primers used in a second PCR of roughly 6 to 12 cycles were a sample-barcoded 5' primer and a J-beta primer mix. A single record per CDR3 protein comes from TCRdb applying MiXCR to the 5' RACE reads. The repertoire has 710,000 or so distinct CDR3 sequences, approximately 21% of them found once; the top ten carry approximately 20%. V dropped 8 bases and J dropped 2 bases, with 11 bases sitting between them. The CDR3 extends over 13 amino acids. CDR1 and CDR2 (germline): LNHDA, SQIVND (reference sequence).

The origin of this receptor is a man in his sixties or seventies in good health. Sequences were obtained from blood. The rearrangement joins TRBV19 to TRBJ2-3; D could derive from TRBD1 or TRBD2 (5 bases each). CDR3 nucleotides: TGTGCCAGTGGGACGGGCGACACAGATACGCAGTATTTT. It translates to CASGTGDTDTQYF. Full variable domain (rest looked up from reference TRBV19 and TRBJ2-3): DGGITQSPKYLFRKEGQNVTLSCEQNLNHDAMYWYRQDPGQGLRLIYYSQIVNDFQKGDIAEGYSVSREKKESFPLTVTSAQKNPTAFYLCASGTGDTDTQYFGPGTRLTVL.